This T cell receptor beta chain is from a study of T-cell memory formation after mild COVID-19. Each CDR3 protein is one row after TCRdb ran MiXCR on the 5' RACE reads. Seen here are 250,000 to 350,000 distinct CDR3 sequences, approximately 16% observed once, and the top ten hold over 20%. This clonotype was detected only a few times. V was trimmed by 3 bases and J by 5 bases, leaving 10 bases between them. CDR3 length: 12 amino acids. The germline V gene has CDR1 DFQATT and CDR2 SNEGSKA (reference sequence). The sample consisted of PBMCs or a T cell subset sorted from them (not recorded which). This receptor was identified in a man younger than 35 who had mild COVID-19 (a few samples of this study predate the infection). Cell type and time point are not known. This sequence joins TRBV20-1 and TRBJ2-5, with TRBD2 as a possible D gene (5 bases). The CDR3 is CSARASFETQYF. The CDR3 DNA follows: TGCAGTGCTAGGGCTAGCTTTGAGACCCAGTACTTC.